This TCR beta chain appears in the sequencing data of a study of STAT5B mutations in CD4+ large granular lymphocyte leukemia. Germline-derived CDR1 and CDR2 are SGHKS and YYEKEE (reference sequence). Trimming stripped 4 bases from V and 0 bases from J, with 14 bases between. CDR3 length: 16 amino acids. Some clones are missing from TCRdb's copy, which holds only in-frame ones; the method was immunoSEQ multiplex PCR. The table has about 35,000 clones, about 70% seen once. The sequence was obtained from a human donor in good health. The sample consisted of CD4+ T cells from blood buffy coats. This chain connects TRBV5-5 to TRBJ2-1, with D unclear. The CDR3 loop reads CASSPTVPSSYNEQFF. Written as DNA, the CDR3 is TGTGCCAGCAGCCCAACCGTCCCGAGCTCCTACAATGAGCAGTTCTTC.